This paragraph reports one TCR beta chain. The target of this receptor is not known. The sample holds no much larger clone one base away, and base qualities are not on file. The data stem from a study of T cell responses to AZD1222 COVID-19 vaccine (dated by TCRdb to the early 2020s). Background on the whole study: AZD1222 recipients whose second dose came at about 4 weeks and those whose second dose came at about 12 weeks were combined into one group, since spike-specific TCR depth and breadth did not differ between the two schedules. A total of around 240 trial participants underwent TCR sequencing, of whom about 210 had received two doses of AZD1222 and 26 had received two doses of the MenACWY control vaccine. Enrollment into the trials was organized by age into subgroups of 18-55, 56-69 and 70-plus years, and those subgroups contained about 160, 30 and 59 TCR-sequenced participants, respectively.

The CDR3 regions of human TCRbeta chains were subjected to immunosequencing. The published analysis was carried out like this. Repertoire TCRs were matched against a reference library of SARS-CoV-2-specific TCRs generated with the MIRA antigen-specificity platform. Breadth was defined as the fraction of unique TCRs that were SARS-CoV-2-associated. Depth was defined as the fraction of total T cells that were SARS-CoV-2-associated. Using the MIRA data, each spike-specific TCR was mapped to the spike region that the TCR reacts to and placed in a CD4 or CD8 class. Log10-transformed breadth and depth values were compared by one-way ANOVA with Sidak's multiple comparisons tests. TCRdb mirrors the immuneACCESS table, restricted to in-frame sequences. Some clones are absent from its copies; in checked studies, under half trace to an unresolved V gene, and the reason for the others is unknown. V, J and clone size derive from that table, while D and trimming were established from the DNA sequence. The sample profile shows about 140,000 clones; around 90% of them were found once. 1.7% of the sample lies in the top ten.

On the study overall, not on this receptor specifically: A significant rise in spike-specific TCR breadth and depth was observed after two AZD1222 doses relative to day 0 and relative to MenACWY recipients. Because no day 14 peak-response samples were available, the repertoires could be characterized only after the peak T cell response. Conclusions about previously exposed vaccinees are limited, since just 6 or 7 AZD1222 recipients were seropositive for SARS-CoV-2 at baseline. Participants were mostly white British and included more females than males, and it was suggested by the authors that clonal diversity may have been underestimated. In the small 56-69-year group, the increase in depth fell short of significance, most likely because of low power. Reportedly, almost half of the unique spike-specific TCRs recognized epitopes lying outside the regions that are mutated in the B.1.351 and B.1.1.7 variants. The whole spike protein was spanned by vaccine-associated CD4 TCRs, and dominant responses were seen in regions 160-218 and 743-854.

V was cut back by 4 bases and J by 4 bases, leaving a gap of 12 bases between them. Its CDR3 holds 14 amino acids, cysteine through phenylalanine. The read is trimmed to its CDR3 DNA, 42 bases read in frame from base 1. The germline V gene gives CDR1 as SGHRS and CDR2 as YFSETQ. The time point label here, explained by the study, means: baseline before first vaccination. Vaccinee samples were obtained from the UK trials COV001 and COV002, which included a single-blind randomized controlled phase 2/3 trial of AZD1222 (ChAdOx1 nCoV-19) in healthy adults. For TCRbeta chain sequencing, PBMC samples were collected from trial participants at day 0 and at day 28 after the second dose.

The TCR comes from an adult in good health. The rearranged chain carries TRBV5-1 and TRBJ1-3; the D gene is not confidently resolved. The input for sequencing was peripheral blood, taken on day 0 of AZD1222 vaccination. CDR3 sequence: CASSLEDAGNTIYF. The sequenced DNA: TGCGCCAGCAGCCTGGAGGATGCCGGAAACACCATATATTTT.